This T cell receptor beta chain was captured by sequencing in a study of blood T cell repertoires in COVID-19. Across the study: From the United States, Italy and Spain came samples of acute and convalescent COVID-19.

How the authors handled the data: It was from reference gene primer amplification that nucleated cell counts were estimated. Measured with immunoSEQ multiplex PCR; TCRdb has only the in-frame clones, and not every one. The DNA was the basis for D and trimming; V, J and clone size are from that table. The sample includes fewer than 90,000 clones, around 85% of them seen just once. The CDR3 has 17 residues. Per the germline V gene, CDR1 is SGHVS and CDR2 is FQNEAQ. Trimming stripped 2 bases from V and 7 bases from J, with 21 bases between. The sequence was obtained from an elderly man in a cohort sampled during active COVID-19. The chain couples TRBV7-8 to TRBJ2-1, with a possible D match to TRBD1 (6 bases). The sequenced material came from peripheral blood. For the CDR3, the DNA is TGTGCCAGCAGCTTAACAGGGCTGAACGCAATGGGAAATGAGCAGTTCTTC. Protein product: CASSLTGLNAMGNEQFF.